This TCR beta chain was recorded in a study of T cell responses to AZD1222 COVID-19 vaccine. This CDR3 spans 15 amino acids. Germline CDR1 reads KGHSH; CDR2 reads LQKENI. The V segment lost 0 bases and the J segment 1 base; nucleotides outside the gene matches: 2. Data came from immunoSEQ multiplex PCR; TCRdb stores just in-frame clones and leaves some out. This table has 150,000 to 200,000 clones, approximately 90% appearing once. This receptor was taken from an adult in good health. The material was peripheral blood, obtained on day 0 of AZD1222 vaccination. The chain links TRBV18 to TRBJ1-1; TRBD1 agrees at 7 bases. CDR3 residues: CASSPPGGGNTEAFF. Here the CDR3 DNA reads TGTGCCAGCTCACCACCAGGGGGCGGGAACACTGAAGCTTTCTTT.